The present T cell receptor (beta chain) was sequenced within a study of cytomegalovirus exposure and HLA in healthy donors. On this clone: Its antigen is not identified.

Whole-study findings and limits: Beyond CMV serostatus, there was no information to go on about immune exposure. Among TCR beta chains, those listed as cytomegalovirus-associated numbered 164.

PCR was performed using 60 Vbeta and 13 Jbeta primers. This table comes from immunoSEQ multiplex PCR, and its TCRdb copy is limited to in-frame clones, with some not included. The table shows approximately 100,000 clones, with roughly 80% occurring only once. Per the germline V gene, CDR1 is SGHRS and CDR2 is YFSETQ. This CDR3 has 14 residues. J lost 7 bases, V lost 4 bases, and 9 bases had no gene match. The chain links TRBV5-1 to TRBJ1-2; 8 bases match TRBD1. Sequencing was performed on PBMCs. The TCR comes from a man aged 40-49 years in good health and CMV-seronegative. In DNA form, the CDR3 reads TGCGCCAGCAGCCCCAACAGGGGGAGGGGTGGCTACACCTTC. This translates into CASSPNRGRGGYTF. The variable domain in full, with the rest retrieved from reference TRBV5-1 and TRBJ1-2, is KAGVTQTPRYLIKTRGQQVTLSCSPISGHRSVSWYQQTPGQGLQFLFEYFSETQRNKGNFPGRFSGRQFSNSRSEMNVSTLELGDSALYLCASSPNRGRGGYTFGSGTRLTVV.